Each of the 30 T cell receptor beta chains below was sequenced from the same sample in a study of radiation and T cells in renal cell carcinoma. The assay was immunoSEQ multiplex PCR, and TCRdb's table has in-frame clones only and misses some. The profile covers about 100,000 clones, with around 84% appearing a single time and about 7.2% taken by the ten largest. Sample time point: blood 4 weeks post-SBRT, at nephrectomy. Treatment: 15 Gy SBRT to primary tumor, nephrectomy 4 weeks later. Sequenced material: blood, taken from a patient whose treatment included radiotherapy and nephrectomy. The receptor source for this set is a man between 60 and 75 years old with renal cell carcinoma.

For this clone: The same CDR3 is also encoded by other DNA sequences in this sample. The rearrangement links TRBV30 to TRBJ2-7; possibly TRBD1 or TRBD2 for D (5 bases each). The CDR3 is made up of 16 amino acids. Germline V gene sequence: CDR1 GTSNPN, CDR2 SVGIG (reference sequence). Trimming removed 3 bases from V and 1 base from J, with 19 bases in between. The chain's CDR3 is CAWRELGDRGSYEQYF. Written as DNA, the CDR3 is TGTGCCTGGAGGGAACTGGGGGACCGTGGGTCCTACGAGCAGTACTTC. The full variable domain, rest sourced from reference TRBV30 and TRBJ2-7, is SQTIHQWPATLVQPVGSPLSLECTVEGTSNPNLYWYRQAAGRGLQLLFYSVGIGQISSEVPQNLSASRPQDRQFILSSKKLLLSDSGFYLCAWRELGDRGSYEQYFGPGTRLTVT.

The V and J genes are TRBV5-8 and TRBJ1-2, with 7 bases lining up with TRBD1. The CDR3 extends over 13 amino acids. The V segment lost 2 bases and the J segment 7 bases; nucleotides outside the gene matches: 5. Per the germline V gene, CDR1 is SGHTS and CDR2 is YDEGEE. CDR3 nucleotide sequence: TGTGCCAGCAGCTTCGAGGGGGCGGCTGGCTACACCTTC. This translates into CASSFEGAAGYTF.

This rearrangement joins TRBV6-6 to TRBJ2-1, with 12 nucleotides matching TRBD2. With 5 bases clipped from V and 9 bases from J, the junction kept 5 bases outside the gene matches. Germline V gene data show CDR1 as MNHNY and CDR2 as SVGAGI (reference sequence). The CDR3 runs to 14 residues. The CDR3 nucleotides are TGTGCCAGCAGTCGCAAACTAGCGGGAGGTGAGCAGTTCTTC. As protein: CASSRKLAGGEQFF.

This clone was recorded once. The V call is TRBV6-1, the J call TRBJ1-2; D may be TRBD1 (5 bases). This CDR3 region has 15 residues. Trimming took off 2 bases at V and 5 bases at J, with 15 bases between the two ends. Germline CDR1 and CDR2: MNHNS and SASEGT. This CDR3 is CASSELWAEGYGYTF. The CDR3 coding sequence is TGTGCCAGCAGTGAACTTTGGGCGGAGGGGTATGGCTACACCTTC.

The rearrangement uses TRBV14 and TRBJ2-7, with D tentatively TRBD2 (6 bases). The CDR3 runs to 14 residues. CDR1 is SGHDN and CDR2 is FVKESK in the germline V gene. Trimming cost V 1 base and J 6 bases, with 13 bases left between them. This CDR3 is CASSQVAGYGEQYF. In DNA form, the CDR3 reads TGTGCCAGCAGCCAAGTTGCGGGGTATGGCGAGCAGTACTTC.

This chain's CDR3 is CASSINRGLAGAEQFF. The DNA of the CDR3 is TGTGCCAGTAGTATAAATCGGGGACTAGCGGGAGCTGAGCAGTTCTTC. The chain links TRBV19 to TRBJ2-1; 14 bases are shared with TRBD2. V was clipped by 2 bases and J by 9 bases; unmatched bases: 6. CDR3 size: 16 residues. CDR1 and CDR2 from the germline V gene are LNHDA and SQIVND (reference sequence).

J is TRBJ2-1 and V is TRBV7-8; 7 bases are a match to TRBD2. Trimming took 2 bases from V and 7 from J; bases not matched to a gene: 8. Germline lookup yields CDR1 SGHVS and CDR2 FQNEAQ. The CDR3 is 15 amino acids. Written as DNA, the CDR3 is TGTGCCAGCAGCTTAACCCTAGCGGCTTTGAATGAGCAGTTCTTC. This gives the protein CASSLTLAALNEQFF.

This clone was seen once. The CDR3 loop reads CASSGRGLAFF. Here the CDR3 DNA reads TGTGCCAGCAGCGGACGGGGCCTCGCCTTCTTC. The rearrangement links TRBV6-5 to TRBJ2-1; the D call may be TRBD1 or TRBD2 (5 bases each). Deletions cut 6 bases from V and 16 bases from J, with 16 bases between. CDR1 is MNHEY, CDR2 SVGAGI, per germline. The CDR3 is 11 amino acids.

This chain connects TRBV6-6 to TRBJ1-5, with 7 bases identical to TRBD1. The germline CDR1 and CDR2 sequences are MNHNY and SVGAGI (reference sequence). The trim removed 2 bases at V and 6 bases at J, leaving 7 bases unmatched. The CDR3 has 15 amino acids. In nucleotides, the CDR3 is TGTGCCAGCAGTTACCGGGACAGAAGGGGTCAGCCCCAGCATTTT. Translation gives CASSYRDRRGQPQHF.

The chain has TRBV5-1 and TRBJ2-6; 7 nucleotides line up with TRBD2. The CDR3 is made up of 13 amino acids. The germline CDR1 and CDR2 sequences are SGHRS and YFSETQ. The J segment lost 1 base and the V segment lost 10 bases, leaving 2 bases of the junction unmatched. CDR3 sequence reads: CAGRESGANVLTF. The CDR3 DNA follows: TGCGCCGGGAGGGAGTCTGGGGCCAACGTCCTGACTTTC.

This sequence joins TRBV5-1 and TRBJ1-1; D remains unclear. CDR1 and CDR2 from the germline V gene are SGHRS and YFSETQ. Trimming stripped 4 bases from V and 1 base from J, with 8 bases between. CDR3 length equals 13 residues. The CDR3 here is CASSVLSNTEAFF. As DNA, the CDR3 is TGCGCCAGCAGCGTCCTATCGAACACTGAAGCTTTCTTT.

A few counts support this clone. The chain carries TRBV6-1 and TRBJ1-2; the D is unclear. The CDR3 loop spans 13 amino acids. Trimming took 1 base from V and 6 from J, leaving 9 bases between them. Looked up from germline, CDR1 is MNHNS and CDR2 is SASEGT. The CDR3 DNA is TGTGCCAGCAGTGAAGTGGGTGCCAATGGCTACACCTTC. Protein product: CASSEVGANGYTF.

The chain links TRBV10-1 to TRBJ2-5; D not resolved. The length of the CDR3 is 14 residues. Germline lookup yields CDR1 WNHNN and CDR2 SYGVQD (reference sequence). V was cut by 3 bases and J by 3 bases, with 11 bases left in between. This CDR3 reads CASSEPRSEETQYF. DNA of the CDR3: TGCGCCAGCAGTGAACCGAGGAGCGAAGAGACCCAGTACTTC.

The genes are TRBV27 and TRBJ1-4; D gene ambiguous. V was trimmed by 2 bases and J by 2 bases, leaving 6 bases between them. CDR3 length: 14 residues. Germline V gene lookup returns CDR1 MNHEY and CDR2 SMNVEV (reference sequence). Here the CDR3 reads CASSLRGTNEKLFF. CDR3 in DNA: TGTGCCAGCAGTTTAAGAGGGACTAATGAAAAACTGTTTTTT.

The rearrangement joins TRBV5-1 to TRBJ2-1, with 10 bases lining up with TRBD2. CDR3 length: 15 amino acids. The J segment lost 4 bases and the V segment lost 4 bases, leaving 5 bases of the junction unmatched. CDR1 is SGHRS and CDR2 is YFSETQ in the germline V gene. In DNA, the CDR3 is TGCGCCAGCAGCGCCTCTAGCGGGAGTTACAATGAGCAGTTCTTC. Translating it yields CASSASSGSYNEQFF.

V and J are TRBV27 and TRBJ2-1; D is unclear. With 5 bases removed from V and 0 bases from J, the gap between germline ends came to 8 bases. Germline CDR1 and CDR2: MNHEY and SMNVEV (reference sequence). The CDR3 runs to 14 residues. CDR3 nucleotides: TGTGCCAGCAGTATCTTGAGCTCCTACAATGAGCAGTTCTTC. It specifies CASSILSSYNEQFF.

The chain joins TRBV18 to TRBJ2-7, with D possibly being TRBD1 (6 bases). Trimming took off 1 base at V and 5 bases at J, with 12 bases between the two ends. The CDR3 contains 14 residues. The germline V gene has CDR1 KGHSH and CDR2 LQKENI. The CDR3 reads CASSPLQGTNEQYF. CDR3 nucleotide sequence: TGTGCCAGCTCACCACTACAGGGTACTAACGAGCAGTACTTC. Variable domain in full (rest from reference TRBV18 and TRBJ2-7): NAGVMQNPRHLVRRRGQEARLRCSPMKGHSHVYWYRQLPEEGLKFMVYLQKENIIDESGMPKERFSAEFPKEGPSILRIQQVVRGDSAAYFCASSPLQGTNEQYFGPGTRLTVT.

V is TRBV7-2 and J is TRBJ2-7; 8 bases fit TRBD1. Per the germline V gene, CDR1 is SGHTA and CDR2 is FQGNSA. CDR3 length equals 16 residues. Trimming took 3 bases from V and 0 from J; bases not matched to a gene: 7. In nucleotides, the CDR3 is TGTGCCAGCAGCTTCGCGAGGACAGGGCTCTCCTACGAGCAGTACTTC. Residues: CASSFARTGLSYEQYF.

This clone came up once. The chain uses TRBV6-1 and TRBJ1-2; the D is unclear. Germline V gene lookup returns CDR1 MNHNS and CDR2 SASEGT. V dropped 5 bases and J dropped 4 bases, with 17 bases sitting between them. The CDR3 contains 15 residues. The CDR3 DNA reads TGTGCCAGCAGTCCCTCGTTGCTCGCCGGCTATGGCTACACCTTC. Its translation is CASSPSLLAGYGYTF.

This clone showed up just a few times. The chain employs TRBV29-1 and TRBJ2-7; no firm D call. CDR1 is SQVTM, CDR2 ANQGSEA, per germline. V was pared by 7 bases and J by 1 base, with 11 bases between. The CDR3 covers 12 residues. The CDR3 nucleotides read TGCAGCGCTCGGGTTGGGTCCTACGAGCAGTACTTC. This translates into CSARVGSYEQYF.

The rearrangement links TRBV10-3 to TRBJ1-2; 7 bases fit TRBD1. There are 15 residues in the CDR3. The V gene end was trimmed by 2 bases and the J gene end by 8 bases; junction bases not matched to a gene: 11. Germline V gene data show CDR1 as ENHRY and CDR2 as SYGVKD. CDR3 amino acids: CAISETDRRSGGYTF. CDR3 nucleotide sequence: TGTGCCATCAGTGAGACGGACAGGCGTTCGGGGGGCTACACCTTC.

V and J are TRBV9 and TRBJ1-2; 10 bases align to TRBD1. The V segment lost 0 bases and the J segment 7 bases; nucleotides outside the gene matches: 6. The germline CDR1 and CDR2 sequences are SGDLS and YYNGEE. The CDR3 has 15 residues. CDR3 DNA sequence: TGTGCCAGCAGCGTAGATGGGGACAGGGGTTTTGGCTACACCTTC. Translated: CASSVDGDRGFGYTF.

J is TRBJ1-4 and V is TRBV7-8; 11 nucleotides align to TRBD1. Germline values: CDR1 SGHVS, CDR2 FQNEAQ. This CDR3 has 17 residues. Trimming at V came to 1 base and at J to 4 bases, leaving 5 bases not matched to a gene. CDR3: CASSLGRTGGHNEKLFF. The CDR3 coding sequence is TGTGCCAGCAGCTTAGGGCGGACAGGGGGCCATAATGAAAAACTGTTTTTT.

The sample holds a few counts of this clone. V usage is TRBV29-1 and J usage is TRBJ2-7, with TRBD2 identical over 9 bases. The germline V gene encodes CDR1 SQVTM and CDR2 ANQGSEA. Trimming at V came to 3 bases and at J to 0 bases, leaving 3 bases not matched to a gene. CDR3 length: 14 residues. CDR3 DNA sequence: TGCAGCGTTGAGGGACTAGCTAACTCCTACGAGCAGTACTTC. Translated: CSVEGLANSYEQYF.

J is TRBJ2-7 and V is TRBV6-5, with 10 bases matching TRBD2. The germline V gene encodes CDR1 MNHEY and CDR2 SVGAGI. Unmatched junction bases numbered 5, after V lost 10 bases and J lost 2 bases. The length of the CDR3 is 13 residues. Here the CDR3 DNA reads TGTGCCACCAGCGGGAGGGCTCCCTACGAGCAGTACTTC. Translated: CATSGRAPYEQYF.

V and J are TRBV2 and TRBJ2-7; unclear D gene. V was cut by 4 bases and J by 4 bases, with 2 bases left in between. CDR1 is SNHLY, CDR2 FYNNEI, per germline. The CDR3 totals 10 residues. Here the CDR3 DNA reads TGTGCCAGCAGTGCGTACGAGCAGTACTTC. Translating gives CASSAYEQYF.

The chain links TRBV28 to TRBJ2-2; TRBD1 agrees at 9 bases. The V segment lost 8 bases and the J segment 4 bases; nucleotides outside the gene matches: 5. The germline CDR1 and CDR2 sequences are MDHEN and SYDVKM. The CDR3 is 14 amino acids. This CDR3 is CASGTGQLTGELFF. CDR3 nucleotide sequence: TGTGCCAGCGGGACAGGGCAGCTCACCGGGGAGCTGTTTTTT.

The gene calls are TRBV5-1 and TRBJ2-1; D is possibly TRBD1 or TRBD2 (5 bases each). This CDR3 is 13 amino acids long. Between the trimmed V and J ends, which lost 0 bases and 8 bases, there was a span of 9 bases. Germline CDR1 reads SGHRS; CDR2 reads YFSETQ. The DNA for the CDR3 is TGCGCCAGCAGCTTGGCCGGGGCGGATGAGCAGTTCTTC. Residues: CASSLAGADEQFF.

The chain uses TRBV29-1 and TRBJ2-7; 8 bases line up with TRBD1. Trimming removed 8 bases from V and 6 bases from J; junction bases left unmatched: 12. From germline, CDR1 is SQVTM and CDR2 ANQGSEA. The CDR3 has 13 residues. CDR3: CSKHRHRGAEQYF. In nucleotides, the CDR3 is TGCAGCAAGCACCGTCACAGGGGGGCCGAGCAGTACTTC.

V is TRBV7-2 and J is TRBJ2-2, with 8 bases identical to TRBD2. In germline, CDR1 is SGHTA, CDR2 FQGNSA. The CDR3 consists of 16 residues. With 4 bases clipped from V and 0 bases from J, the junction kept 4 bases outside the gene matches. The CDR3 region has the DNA TGTGCCAGCAGCTCCTTAGCGGGGTCGAACACCGGGGAGCTGTTTTTT. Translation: CASSSLAGSNTGELFF.